This TCR beta chain was observed in a study of beta chain features in type 1 diabetes. Reverse transcribing all isolated RNA meant expressed TCRB transcripts were sequenced. Sequenced by immunoSEQ multiplex PCR; TCRdb stores in-frame clones only, minus some. Here the sample spans around 650,000 clones, 9.5% to 15% being singletons. Trimming pared 6 bases from V and 3 bases from J, leaving 12 bases between. The germline CDR1 and CDR2 sequences are SNHLY and FYNNEI. This CDR3 has 14 residues. Findings and limits, study-wide: The naive, central memory and Treg TCRB repertoires of patients appeared to be more similar to one another than those of healthy donors. Type 1 diabetes patients showed a moderate but significant shortening of TCRB CDR3s in all four CD4+ subsets.

This clone has a handful of counts. The antigen is unknown. Sequencing was performed on naive CD4+ T cells from blood. The chain joins TRBV2 to TRBJ2-1, with TRBD1 as a possible D gene (5 bases). This sequence originates from a man between 25 and 39 years old with type 1 diabetes. The CDR3 DNA reads TGTGCCAGCAGGTTAGGGGCCGGCTACAATGAGCAGTTCTTC. Its protein product is CASRLGAGYNEQFF.